This TCR beta chain was recovered during a study of tumor-infiltrating lymphocytes in primary liver carcinoma. Study at large: Subjects presented with primary liver carcinoma managed by surgical resection. Between about 4 and 11 cm across, the tumors were all of stage T1-T3 N0M0.

This clonotype occurred once. What it recognizes is unknown. At one end, the junction sequence differs from germline, possibly due to a read error. Overall study results and limits: Tumor-adjacent and tumor-blood pairs displayed less overlap than did pairs of tumor regions.

A primer matching the constant region was used to make TCR beta cDNA from approximately 500 ng of total RNA. Researchers made the TCR beta libraries by running three nested multiplex PCR rounds with slightly modified ARM-PCR. The first two PCR rounds used TRBV1-TRBV30 primers with a Cbeta primer, nine to ten cycles each. One entry per CDR3 protein results from TCRdb running MiXCR on the multiplex PCR reads. The table includes about 210,000 distinct CDR3 sequences, about two thirds detected once. CDR1 and CDR2 from the germline V gene are SGHRS and YFSETQ. This CDR3 comprises 15 residues. Researchers drew blood RNA from unsorted whole blood and extracted germline DNA as well.

The specimen sequenced was peripheral blood. The receptor's source is a woman aged 55 to 70 with primary liver carcinoma and hepatitis B virus infection. The chain links TRBV5-1 to TRBJ2-1; 7 bases fit TRBD2. The CDR3 protein is CASKASGTNAREQLF. CDR3 nucleotides: TGCGCCAGCAAGGCTAGCGGTACGAATGCCCGTGAGCAGCTCTTC.